This passage covers 32 T cell receptor beta chains from one sample sequenced in a study of sequential checkpoint blockade in melanoma. Treatment indicated: randomized to nivolumab then ipilimumab (arm A) or the reverse (arm B). Here immunoSEQ multiplex PCR was the method, and the copy in TCRdb shows in-frame clones only, minus some. The repertoire has about 20,000 clones, around 70% of them found once; the top ten carry less than 25%. The specimen comprised CD8+ T cells sorted from blood (inferred from file names), sampled from a patient given nivolumab and ipilimumab in sequence. The receptors derive from a human donor with melanoma.

The chain recombines TRBV28 with TRBJ1-3, with D perhaps TRBD1 (5 bases). Trimming cost V 5 bases and J 0 bases, with 14 bases left between them. CDR1 and CDR2 (germline): MDHEN, SYDVKM. The CDR3 length is 16 residues. As DNA, the CDR3 is TGTGCCAGCAGTCTGGGGGGGGGTTCCTCTGGAAACACCATATATTTT. Translated, it gives CASSLGGGSSGNTIYF. Variable domain in full (rest from reference TRBV28 and TRBJ1-3): DVKVTQSSRYLVKRTGEKVFLECVQDMDHENMFWYRQDPGLGLRLIYFSYDVKMKEKGDIPEGYSVSREKKERFSLILESASTNQTSMYLCASSLGGGSSGNTIYFGEGSWLTVV.

This clone was counted between two and nine times. CDR3: CASSYSIQGYNEQFF. As DNA, the CDR3 is TGTGCCAGCAGTTACTCAATCCAGGGGTACAATGAGCAGTTCTTC. The V gene is TRBV6-5, the J gene TRBJ2-1, with a weak D call TRBD1 (6 bases). The CDR3 loop spans 15 amino acids. CDR1 is MNHEY and CDR2 is SVGAGI in the germline V gene. With 0 bases removed from V and 4 bases from J, the gap between germline ends came to 10 bases.

The chain is built from TRBV7-2 and TRBJ1-5, with 7 bases matching TRBD1. Germline V gene data show CDR1 as SGHTA and CDR2 as FQGNSA. CDR3 length: 15 residues. With V trimmed by 3 bases and J by 0 bases, 2 bases remained unmatched. The CDR3 DNA is TGTGCCAGCAGCTTGGGACAGAGTAGCAATCAGCCCCAGCATTTT. It encodes CASSLGQSSNQPQHF.

This chain links TRBV21-1 with TRBJ1-2; the table's D call, TRBD1, was not checked against the DNA. TRBV21-1 is reported as a pseudogene. The CDR3 runs to 17 residues. The CDR3 sequence is CASSPGEGAWGNYGYTF. DNA for the CDR3: TGTGCCAGCAGCCCCGGCGAGGGGGCCTGGGGTAACTATGGCTACACCTTC.

This clone showed up just once. The genes are TRBV7-8 and TRBJ2-7, with 7 bases fitting TRBD1. J was trimmed by 5 bases and V by 2 bases; bases with no gene match: 3. Per the germline V gene, CDR1 is SGHVS and CDR2 is FQNEAQ. The CDR3 is 13 amino acids. The CDR3 sequence is CASSLNRGHEQYF. CDR3 sequence (DNA): TGTGCCAGCAGCTTAAACAGGGGCCACGAGCAGTACTTC.

The chain employs TRBV13 and TRBJ1-2, with D possibly being TRBD1 (6 bases). This CDR3 has 15 amino acids. With 0 bases removed from V and 2 bases from J, the gap between germline ends came to 10 bases. Germline V gene sequence: CDR1 PRHDT, CDR2 FYEKMQ (reference sequence). The CDR3 region is CASSLGGGANYGYTF. The CDR3 DNA is TGTGCCAGCAGCTTAGGTGGGGGGGCGAACTATGGCTACACCTTC.

This rearrangement joins TRBV27 to TRBJ2-7; TRBD1 matches at 10 bases. The trim removed 8 bases at V and 4 bases at J, leaving 14 bases unmatched. The CDR3 consists of 16 residues. Germline V lookup: CDR1 MNHEY, CDR2 SMNVEV (reference sequence). CDR3 in amino acids: CASSPYSDRGSYEQYF. Here the CDR3 DNA reads TGTGCCAGCTCCCCCTATTCGGACAGGGGGTCTTACGAGCAGTACTTC.

The chain recombines TRBV6-4 with TRBJ2-3, with a tentative D call TRBD1 (6 bases). The germline gives CDR1 MRHNA, CDR2 SNTAGT. This CDR3 is built from 15 residues. Trimming cost V 1 base and J 1 base, with 9 bases left between them. CDR3: CASSDLAGGTDTQYF. For the CDR3, the DNA is TGTGCCAGCAGTGACTTGGCAGGGGGCACAGATACGCAGTATTTT.

The chain carries TRBV28 and TRBJ2-7; weak D call: TRBD1 (6 bases). Trimming shortened V by 6 bases and J by 2 bases, and 17 bases separated the two germline ends. The germline V gene has CDR1 MDHEN and CDR2 SYDVKM. CDR3 length: 15 residues. In DNA, the CDR3 is TGTGCCAGCAGCCGCCCGGGGACACCAGCCTACGAGCAGTACTTC. Its protein product is CASSRPGTPAYEQYF.

The chain carries TRBV6-1 and TRBJ1-2; 7 bases line up with TRBD1. J gave up 6 bases and V 5 bases, and 6 bases lay outside the gene matches. The CDR3 loop spans 13 amino acids. Germline CDR1 and CDR2: MNHNS and SASEGT. The CDR3 region has the DNA TGTGCCAGCAGTCTAGACAGGGCAAATGGCTACACCTTC. Amino acids: CASSLDRANGYTF.

This clone was picked up a small number of times. J is TRBJ1-2 and V is TRBV7-9; perhaps TRBD1 as D (5 bases). The CDR3 covers 14 residues. Trimming took off 1 base at V and 4 bases at J, with 10 bases between the two ends. The germline gives CDR1 SEHNR, CDR2 FQNEAQ (reference sequence). CDR3 in DNA: TGTGCCAGCAGCTTAGGGCAGGGTCCCTATGGCTACACCTTC. This gives the protein CASSLGQGPYGYTF.

This chain uses TRBV10-3 with TRBJ1-2; 7 positions agree with TRBD1. Germline trimming cut 4 bases from V and 4 bases from J; bases unmatched to any gene: 6. The CDR3 covers 14 residues. Germline V CDR1 and CDR2: ENHRY, SYGVKD. The CDR3 DNA reads as TGTGCCATCAGTGCAACAGGGGTTAGCTATGGCTACACCTTC. This sequence encodes CAISATGVSYGYTF.

The genes are TRBV7-9 and TRBJ2-7; 8 nucleotides line up with TRBD2. This CDR3 is built from 15 residues. V shed 1 base, J shed 4 bases, and the junction held 6 bases outside the gene matches. CDR1 and CDR2 from the germline V gene are SEHNR and FQNEAQ (reference sequence). The CDR3 sequence: CASSLEGLVAYEQYF. CDR3 DNA: TGTGCCAGCAGCTTAGAGGGACTAGTAGCGTACGAGCAGTACTTC.

V and J are TRBV7-2 and TRBJ1-2, with D hard to call. V shed 8 bases and J shed 8 bases, with 12 bases lying between them. Germline V gene lookup returns CDR1 SGHTA and CDR2 FQGNSA. This CDR3 is built from 11 residues. The CDR3 region has the DNA TGTGCCAGCCTAAAGAACCGGGGCTACACCTTC. The encoded protein is CASLKNRGYTF.

This clone was counted once. This rearrangement joins TRBV6-5 to TRBJ2-7; TRBD1 matches at 7 bases. CDR1 is MNHEY, CDR2 SVGAGI, per germline. Unmatched junction bases numbered 13, after V lost 4 bases and J lost 4 bases. This CDR3 contains 16 residues. DNA for the CDR3: TGTGCCAGCAGTTCTAACAGGGGCTTGTCGCCTTACGAGCAGTACTTC. This gives the protein CASSSNRGLSPYEQYF.

The CDR3 loop reads CASSYGGDRRNQPQHF. Written as DNA, the CDR3 is TGTGCCAGCTCCTACGGAGGGGATAGGCGCAATCAGCCCCAGCATTTT. V is TRBV7-8 and J is TRBJ1-5; a possible D gene is TRBD1 (5 bases). The CDR3 consists of 16 residues. V was pared by 8 bases and J by 2 bases, with 19 bases between. CDR1 is SGHVS and CDR2 is FQNEAQ in the germline V gene.

This clone was seen a few times. The rearrangement links TRBV19 to TRBJ2-7, with D perhaps matching TRBD1 (5 bases). The CDR3 runs 12 residues. The V gene lost 5 bases and the J gene lost 9 bases, with 14 bases spanning the gap. From germline, CDR1 is LNHDA and CDR2 SQIVND (reference sequence). The CDR3 sequence is CASSPHGQGQYF. Here the CDR3 DNA reads TGTGCCAGTAGTCCCCACGGGCAGGGGCAGTACTTC.

The chain is built from TRBV5-1 and TRBJ2-7, with 7 bases fitting TRBD1. The CDR3 has 14 amino acids. V lost 5 bases, J lost 1 base, and 6 bases stayed unmatched. Germline CDR1 is SGHRS and CDR2 is YFSETQ. DNA of the CDR3: TGCGCCAGCAGTTGGGACAGTACTTCCTACGAGCAGTACTTC. Its translation is CASSWDSTSYEQYF.

V and J are TRBV27 and TRBJ2-7; 8 bases match TRBD1. With V trimmed by 2 bases and J by 4 bases, 4 bases remained unmatched. This CDR3 has 14 residues. CDR1 and CDR2 from the germline V gene are MNHEY and SMNVEV (reference sequence). Written as DNA, the CDR3 is TGTGCCAGCAGTTTAGCCCGGACAGGGTACGAGCAGTACTTC. It encodes CASSLARTGYEQYF.

This clone was seen only a few times. The rearrangement joins TRBV5-4 to TRBJ1-2, with TRBD1 identical over 9 bases. CDR3 size: 13 residues. Per the germline V gene, CDR1 is SGHNT and CDR2 is YYREEE (reference sequence). J lost 7 bases, V lost 6 bases, and 7 bases had no gene match. Here the CDR3 reads CASTGGTGLGYTF. The CDR3 coding sequence is TGTGCCAGCACCGGGGGGACAGGGCTTGGCTACACCTTC.

The V and J genes are TRBV9 and TRBJ1-2; D gene uncertain. V lost 4 bases to trimming and J lost 2 bases, with 9 bases between them. Germline V gene sequence: CDR1 SGDLS, CDR2 YYNGEE. The CDR3 contains 13 residues. DNA of the CDR3: TGTGCCAGCAGCCAGACGGAGAACTATGGCTACACCTTC. Its protein product is CASSQTENYGYTF.

This clone was recorded a few times. The rearrangement links TRBV4-1 to TRBJ2-7, with D perhaps matching TRBD1 (6 bases). The CDR3 runs 15 residues. CDR1 MGHRA and CDR2 YSYEKL come from the germline V gene. The germline V and J ends were trimmed by 4 bases and 2 bases, with 15 bases remaining between them. CDR3: CASSPVSTGTYEQYF. Written as DNA, the CDR3 is TGCGCCAGCAGCCCCGTATCGACAGGCACCTACGAGCAGTACTTC.

The chain combines TRBV9 with TRBJ2-1; 8 positions match TRBD2. Germline CDR1 reads SGDLS; CDR2 reads YYNGEE. This CDR3 contains 17 residues. V trimming: 0 bases; J trimming: 3 bases; junction bases outside the gene matches: 8. The CDR3 bases are TGTGCCAGCAGCGTAGATTTGGCGGGGGGTTTCTACAATGAGCAGTTCTTC. The encoded protein is CASSVDLAGGFYNEQFF.

The chain couples TRBV5-8 to TRBJ2-7; D gene uncertain. CDR1 is SGHTS and CDR2 is YDEGEE in the germline V gene. V dropped 4 bases and J dropped 4 bases, with 12 bases sitting between them. This CDR3 contains 13 residues. The CDR3 reads CASSPTSGYEQYF. DNA of the CDR3: TGTGCCAGCAGCCCCACGTCCGGGTACGAGCAGTACTTC.

The chain is built from TRBV10-3 and TRBJ2-7; a weak D match, TRBD1 (5 bases). The V end lost 8 bases, the J end lost 3 bases, and 11 bases lay between the germline ends. The CDR3 runs to 12 residues. Germline-derived CDR1 and CDR2 are ENHRY and SYGVKD. The CDR3 coding sequence is TGTGCCATCGAAAATGACAGCTACGAGCAGTACTTC. This gives the protein CAIENDSYEQYF.

This chain links TRBV6-5 with TRBJ1-1; 8 bases fit TRBD1. Losses at the gene ends were 0 bases for V and 4 bases for J; bases not matched to a gene: 1. Germline CDR1 MNHEY, CDR2 SVGAGI. The CDR3 covers 14 residues. CDR3 in DNA: TGTGCCAGCAGTTACTCGGGACAGGCCACTGAAGCTTTCTTT. This gives the protein CASSYSGQATEAFF.

The rearrangement uses TRBV10-3 and TRBJ1-2, with D perhaps TRBD1 (6 bases). With 10 bases removed from V and 4 bases from J, the gap between germline ends came to 22 bases. Germline CDR1 and CDR2: ENHRY and SYGVKD. There are 15 residues in the CDR3. The CDR3 DNA sequence: TGTGCCAACCGAAGAACACAGGGACGGGGCTATGGCTACACCTTC. This gives the protein CANRRTQGRGYGYTF.

V usage is TRBV19 and J usage is TRBJ2-5; 10 bases align to TRBD1. The end of the DNA aligns better with TRBJ2-7, so the J call may be wrong. The CDR3 covers 14 residues. From germline, CDR1 is LNHDA and CDR2 SQIVND (reference sequence). In DNA, the CDR3 is TGTGCCAGTAGTATCCGGGACAGGGGTAGCGAGCAGTACTTC. This gives the protein CASSIRDRGSEQYF.

This clone was counted a few times. J is TRBJ1-1 and V is TRBV10-3, with a possible D match to TRBD1 (6 bases). Germline CDR1 and CDR2: ENHRY and SYGVKD. Trimming removed 6 bases from V and 5 bases from J, with 16 bases in between. This CDR3 comprises 14 residues. In nucleotides, the CDR3 is TGTGCCATCAGAACGACTGAGGGGGAAACTGAAGCTTTCTTT. Translation gives CAIRTTEGETEAFF.

The CDR3 region is CAWSVLQGVLPYEQYF. DNA of the CDR3: TGTGCCTGGAGTGTACTACAAGGGGTATTACCTTACGAGCAGTACTTC. The V and J genes are TRBV30 and TRBJ2-7; TRBD1 might be the D (5 bases). Germline V gene data show CDR1 as GTSNPN and CDR2 as SVGIG (reference sequence). V was clipped by 0 bases and J by 4 bases, with 19 bases between them. CDR3 length equals 16 residues.

V gene TRBV6-6 combines with J gene TRBJ2-7, with D perhaps TRBD1 (5 bases). Trimming pared 4 bases from V and 6 bases from J, leaving 10 bases between. The germline V gene encodes CDR1 MNHNY and CDR2 SVGAGI (reference sequence). There are 12 residues in the CDR3. CDR3 amino acids: CASSLGATEQYF. CDR3 coding DNA: TGTGCCAGCAGTTTAGGGGCGACCGAGCAGTACTTC.

This clone is labeled as medium-sized. The rearrangement joins TRBV7-8 to TRBJ2-1; D possibly corresponds to TRBD2 (6 bases). The germline V gene has CDR1 SGHVS and CDR2 FQNEAQ. V lost 5 bases and J 0 bases, leaving 14 bases between the germline ends. The CDR3 has 16 amino acids. The CDR3 DNA is TGTGCCAGCAGCCCCGTCGGGGGAGGCTCCTACAATGAGCAGTTCTTC. This gives the protein CASSPVGGGSYNEQFF.